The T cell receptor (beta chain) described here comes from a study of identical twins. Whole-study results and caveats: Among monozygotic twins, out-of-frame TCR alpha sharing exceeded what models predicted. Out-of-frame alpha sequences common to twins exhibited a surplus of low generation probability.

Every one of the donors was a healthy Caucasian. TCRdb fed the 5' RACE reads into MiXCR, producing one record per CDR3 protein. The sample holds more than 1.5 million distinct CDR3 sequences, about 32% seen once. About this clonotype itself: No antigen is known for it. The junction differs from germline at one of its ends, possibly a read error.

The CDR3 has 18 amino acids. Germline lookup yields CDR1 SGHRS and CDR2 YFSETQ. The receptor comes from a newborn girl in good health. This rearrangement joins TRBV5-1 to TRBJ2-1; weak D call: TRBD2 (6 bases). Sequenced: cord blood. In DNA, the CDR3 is TGCGCCAGCAGCTTGGTCCCGACGGGGGATGGCTCCTACAATGAGCAGGTCTTC. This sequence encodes CASSLVPTGDGSYNEQVF.